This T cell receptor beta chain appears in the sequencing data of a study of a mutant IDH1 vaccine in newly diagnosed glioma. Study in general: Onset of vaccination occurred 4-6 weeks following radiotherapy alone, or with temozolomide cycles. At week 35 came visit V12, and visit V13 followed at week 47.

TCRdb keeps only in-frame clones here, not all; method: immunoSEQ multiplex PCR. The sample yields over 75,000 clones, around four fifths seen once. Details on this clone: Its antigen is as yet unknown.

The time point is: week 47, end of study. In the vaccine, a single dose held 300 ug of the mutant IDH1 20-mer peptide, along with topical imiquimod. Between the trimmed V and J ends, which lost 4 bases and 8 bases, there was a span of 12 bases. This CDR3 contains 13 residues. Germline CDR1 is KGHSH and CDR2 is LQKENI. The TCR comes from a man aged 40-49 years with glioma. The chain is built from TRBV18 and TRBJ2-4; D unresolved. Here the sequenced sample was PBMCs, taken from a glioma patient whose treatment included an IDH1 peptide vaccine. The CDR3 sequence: CASSRPQRDIQYF. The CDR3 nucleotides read TGTGCCAGCTCACGTCCACAACGGGACATTCAGTACTTC. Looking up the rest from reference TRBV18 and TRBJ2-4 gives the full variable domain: NAGVMQNPRHLVRRRGQEARLRCSPMKGHSHVYWYRQLPEEGLKFMVYLQKENIIDESGMPKERFSAEFPKEGPSILRIQQVVRGDSAAYFCASSRPQRDIQYFGAGTRLSVL.